The rows below give T cell receptor beta chains drawn from one sample of a study of early T cells in non-severe SARS-CoV-2 infection. A single record per CDR3 protein comes from TCRdb applying MiXCR to the 5' RACE reads. Of 85,000 to 100,000 distinct CDR3 sequences listed, about 10% are singletons. The sample in question was whole blood, obtained at baseline. All receptors derive from an adult who was a healthcare worker with PCR-confirmed SARS-CoV-2 infection or an uninfected control (not recorded which). CDR3s include the opening cysteine and the closing phenylalanine or tryptophan. Each record gives: D gene, clone size, V gene, J gene, CDR3 DNA, CDR3 protein. The D gene is left open where the match is weak. Size is stated for part of the rows, as once, few or many counts, or as a class when the clone is expanded.

D gene: NA
clone size: many
V gene: TRBV11-2
J gene: TRBJ2-3
CDR3 DNA: TGTGCCAGCAGCCCCCGCCGGCAGGGTAGCACAGATACGCAGTATTTT
CDR3 protein: CASSPRRQGSTDTQYF

D gene: NA
clone size: NA
V gene: TRBV7-2
J gene: TRBJ1-1
CDR3 DNA: TGTGCCAGCAGCCGGGACATCTGGAACACTGAAGCTTTCTTT
CDR3 protein: CASSRDIWNTEAFF

D gene: TRBD2
clone size: NA
V gene: TRBV5-1
J gene: TRBJ2-3
CDR3 DNA: TGCGCCAGCAGCTTGGCACTAGCGGGGGCCCAGGGTACGCAGTATTTT
CDR3 protein: CASSLALAGAQGTQYF

D gene: NA
clone size: many
V gene: TRBV6-1
J gene: TRBJ2-1
CDR3 DNA: TGTGCCACCTCAGCCACGGACCTATTCTACAATGAGCAGTTCTTC
CDR3 protein: CATSATDLFYNEQFF

D gene: TRBD1
clone size: NA
V gene: TRBV12-3/TRBV12-4
J gene: TRBJ1-1
CDR3 DNA: TGTGCCAGCAGTATAACAGGGGGCGGCACTGAAGCTTTCTTT
CDR3 protein: CASSITGGGTEAFF

D gene: NA
clone size: many
V gene: TRBV5-8
J gene: TRBJ1-4
CDR3 DNA: TGTGCCAGCAGCCTACAGGACTTGGTGGAGAAACTGTTTTTT
CDR3 protein: CASSLQDLVEKLFF

D gene: TRBD2
clone size: few
V gene: TRBV7-2
J gene: TRBJ2-5
CDR3 DNA: TGTGCCAGCAGCCTCTGGCGGGAGGGGGAGACCCAGTACTTC
CDR3 protein: CASSLWREGETQYF

D gene: NA
clone size: many
V gene: TRBV29-1
J gene: TRBJ1-1
CDR3 DNA: TGCAGTGCGGATGGGGGGTTGAACACTGAAGCTTTCTTT
CDR3 protein: CSADGGLNTEAFF

D gene: NA
clone size: many
V gene: TRBV7-9
J gene: TRBJ1-1
CDR3 DNA: TGTGCCAGCAGGGCAACTCAGGGAGGTTCCACTGAAGCTTTCTTT
CDR3 protein: CASRATQGGSTEAFF

D gene: NA
clone size: NA
V gene: TRBV10-3
J gene: TRBJ2-7
CDR3 DNA: TGTGCCATCAGGGGGGCCAGCGTATCCGGGACGCCGTACGAGCAGTACTTC
CDR3 protein: CAIRGASVSGTPYEQYF

D gene: NA
clone size: few
V gene: TRBV5-3
J gene: TRBJ2-3
CDR3 DNA: TGTGCCAGAAGCTTGGAACGGACAGATCCAAAAAGGGGTAGCACAGATACGCAGTATTTT
CDR3 protein: CARSLERTDPKRGSTDTQYF

D gene: TRBD2
clone size: few
V gene: TRBV3-1
J gene: TRBJ2-5
CDR3 DNA: TGTGCCAGCAGCCTAAACTCGGGAGGAGAGACCCAGTACTTC
CDR3 protein: CASSLNSGGETQYF

D gene: NA
clone size: few
V gene: TRBV25-1
J gene: TRBJ1-1
CDR3 DNA: TGTGCCAGCAGTCCGGGACGGCACACTGAAGCTTTCTTT
CDR3 protein: CASSPGRHTEAFF

D gene: NA
clone size: many
V gene: TRBV27
J gene: TRBJ1-2
CDR3 DNA: TGTGCCAGCAGTTCCTGGGTGAACGCGGAGGGCTACACCTTC
CDR3 protein: CASSSWVNAEGYTF

D gene: TRBD1
clone size: few
V gene: TRBV7-6
J gene: TRBJ2-3
CDR3 DNA: TGTGCCAGCAGCTTAGGCTACCCGGGACAGGGGGGAACAGATACGCAGTATTTT
CDR3 protein: CASSLGYPGQGGTDTQYF

D gene: NA
clone size: many
V gene: TRBV3-1
J gene: TRBJ1-2
CDR3 DNA: TGTGCCAGCAGCTCCCGCGAGAGGCAAGAAGGCTACACCTTC
CDR3 protein: CASSSRERQEGYTF

D gene: NA
clone size: many
V gene: TRBV29-1
J gene: TRBJ2-3
CDR3 DNA: TGCAGCCTCTCGGACAGAGGAGATACGCAGTATTTT
CDR3 protein: CSLSDRGDTQYF

D gene: NA
clone size: few
V gene: TRBV2
J gene: TRBJ1-2
CDR3 DNA: TGTGCCAGCAGATCACAGGGACAAAAGGACTACACCTTC
CDR3 protein: CASRSQGQKDYTF

D gene: NA
clone size: many
V gene: TRBV7-3
J gene: TRBJ2-2
CDR3 DNA: TGTGCCAGCAAGGGGGTCTCCACCGGGGAGCTGTTTTTT
CDR3 protein: CASKGVSTGELFF

D gene: TRBD2
clone size: few
V gene: TRBV5-4
J gene: TRBJ2-3
CDR3 DNA: TGTGCCAGCAGCTTTCGGGAGGTCGGCACAGATACGCAGTATTTT
CDR3 protein: CASSFREVGTDTQYF

D gene: NA
clone size: few
V gene: TRBV6-1
J gene: TRBJ2-1
CDR3 DNA: TGTGCCAGCAGCCGAAGGCAGGAAACTAATGAGCAGTTCTTC
CDR3 protein: CASSRRQETNEQFF

D gene: NA
clone size: many
V gene: TRBV15
J gene: TRBJ2-2
CDR3 DNA: TGTGCCACCAGCAGAGACGGCAGGGACGACGGGGAGCTGTTTTTT
CDR3 protein: CATSRDGRDDGELFF

D gene: NA
clone size: NA
V gene: TRBV10-1
J gene: TRBJ1-1
CDR3 DNA: TGCGCCAGAAGAAGCCTTGGGGCAGCTTTCTTT
CDR3 protein: CARRSLGAAFF

D gene: NA
clone size: many
V gene: TRBV7-9
J gene: TRBJ1-4
CDR3 DNA: TGTGCCAGCAGCTTAAGCGGTGAAAAACTGTTTTTT
CDR3 protein: CASSLSGEKLFF

D gene: TRBD1
clone size: many
V gene: TRBV29-1
J gene: TRBJ1-1
CDR3 DNA: TGCAGCGTTGTGGGACAGTATAACACTGAAGCTTTCTTT
CDR3 protein: CSVVGQYNTEAFF

D gene: NA
clone size: many
V gene: TRBV6-2/TRBV6-3
J gene: TRBJ2-3
CDR3 DNA: TGTGCCACCACTGTCGGGTACGCCCCGTTACAAAATACGCAGTATTTT
CDR3 protein: CATTVGYAPLQNTQYF

D gene: NA
clone size: many
V gene: TRBV5-8
J gene: TRBJ1-1
CDR3 DNA: TGTGCCAGCAGCTCTGACATCCATCCGGGGACTGAAGCTTTCTTT
CDR3 protein: CASSSDIHPGTEAFF

D gene: TRBD2
clone size: few
V gene: TRBV7-6
J gene: TRBJ2-7
CDR3 DNA: TGTGCCAGCAGCTCGGGGGACTACTCCTACGAGCAGTACTTC
CDR3 protein: CASSSGDYSYEQYF

D gene: NA
clone size: many
V gene: TRBV27
J gene: TRBJ2-7
CDR3 DNA: TGTGCCAGCAGTTTCCAATCCTCCGCCTACGAGCAGTACTTC
CDR3 protein: CASSFQSSAYEQYF

D gene: TRBD2
clone size: few
V gene: TRBV5-5
J gene: TRBJ2-1
CDR3 DNA: TGTGCCAGCAGCCCGAGGGACTATATCTACAATTTAGAGCAGTTCTTC
CDR3 protein: CASSPRDYIYNLEQFF

D gene: NA
clone size: many
V gene: TRBV20-1
J gene: TRBJ2-3
CDR3 DNA: TGCAGTGCTGGGGGGCGACAGGCAGATACGCAGTATTTT
CDR3 protein: CSAGGRQADTQYF

D gene: TRBD1
clone size: NA
V gene: TRBV5-1
J gene: TRBJ2-7
CDR3 DNA: TGCGCCAGCAGCGGGGGACAGGGGGGCGAGCAGTACTTC
CDR3 protein: CASSGGQGGEQYF

D gene: TRBD1
clone size: many
V gene: TRBV11-2
J gene: TRBJ2-7
CDR3 DNA: TGTGCCAGCAGCACTCCCGGACAGGGACAACTGGAGCAGTACTTC
CDR3 protein: CASSTPGQGQLEQYF

D gene: NA
clone size: few
V gene: TRBV4-1
J gene: TRBJ2-3
CDR3 DNA: TGCGCCAGCAGCTTGATCGCGGGGGCGGAGAGCACAGATACGCAGTATTTT
CDR3 protein: CASSLIAGAESTDTQYF

D gene: NA
clone size: NA
V gene: TRBV15
J gene: TRBJ2-2
CDR3 DNA: TGTGCCACCAGCAGAGATGTAGTGCGGGAGCTGTTTTTT
CDR3 protein: CATSRDVVRELFF

D gene: TRBD1
clone size: few
V gene: TRBV20-1
J gene: TRBJ2-6
CDR3 DNA: TGCAGTGGCCGGGGACAGCTAGATTCCTCTGGGGCCAACGTCCTGACTTTC
CDR3 protein: CSGRGQLDSSGANVLTF

D gene: NA
clone size: NA
V gene: TRBV20-1
J gene: TRBJ2-3
CDR3 DNA: TGCAGTGCTAGAGGGGGGAACAGGATCACAGATACGCAGTATTTT
CDR3 protein: CSARGGNRITDTQYF

D gene: NA
clone size: many
V gene: TRBV4-1
J gene: TRBJ1-5
CDR3 DNA: TGCGCCAGCAGTCGCCTGGCAGGGGAGAATCAGCCCCAGCATTTT
CDR3 protein: CASSRLAGENQPQHF

D gene: TRBD1
clone size: NA
V gene: TRBV2
J gene: TRBJ1-1
CDR3 DNA: TGTGCCAGCAAGGGGACAGGGGGAGTGGAGACTGAAGCTTTCTTT
CDR3 protein: CASKGTGGVETEAFF

D gene: NA
clone size: few
V gene: TRBV27
J gene: TRBJ2-3
CDR3 DNA: TGTGCCAGCAGCCTAGACACTTACAGAGATACGCAGTATTTT
CDR3 protein: CASSLDTYRDTQYF

D gene: NA
clone size: few
V gene: TRBV19
J gene: TRBJ2-2
CDR3 DNA: TGTGCCAGTAGTATAGATGCAGGGAACACCGGGGAGCTGTTTTTT
CDR3 protein: CASSIDAGNTGELFF

D gene: TRBD1
clone size: many
V gene: TRBV24-1
J gene: TRBJ2-1
CDR3 DNA: TGTGCCACCAGTTCAGGACAGGCCCTGGGGTACAATGAGCAGTTCTTC
CDR3 protein: CATSSGQALGYNEQFF

D gene: NA
clone size: few
V gene: TRBV6-2/TRBV6-3
J gene: TRBJ2-1
CDR3 DNA: TGTGCCAGCAGTTACTCTGACAATGAGCAGTTCTTC
CDR3 protein: CASSYSDNEQFF

D gene: NA
clone size: few
V gene: TRBV11-2
J gene: TRBJ2-2
CDR3 DNA: TGTGCCAGCAGCTTAGCCGGGGGGCGGGGACGCACCGGGGAGCTGTTTTTT
CDR3 protein: CASSLAGGRGRTGELFF

D gene: NA
clone size: many
V gene: TRBV6-5
J gene: TRBJ2-2
CDR3 DNA: TGTGCCAGCAGCGAACAAGGACTCGTGCCCGGGGAGCTGTTTTTT
CDR3 protein: CASSEQGLVPGELFF

D gene: NA
clone size: few
V gene: TRBV5-1
J gene: TRBJ1-4
CDR3 DNA: TGCGCCAGCACTCTATACCCCGACAGCTTTAATGAAAAACTGTTTTTT
CDR3 protein: CASTLYPDSFNEKLFF

D gene: NA
clone size: few
V gene: TRBV12-5
J gene: TRBJ2-7
CDR3 DNA: TGTGCTAGTGCTCCCTCCAGGGACGAGCAGTACTTC
CDR3 protein: CASAPSRDEQYF

D gene: NA
clone size: many
V gene: TRBV3-1
J gene: TRBJ2-6
CDR3 DNA: TGTGCCAGCAGCGATAGGGGAGCTGGGGCCAACGTCCTGACTTTC
CDR3 protein: CASSDRGAGANVLTF

D gene: TRBD1
clone size: NA
V gene: TRBV5-1
J gene: TRBJ2-1
CDR3 DNA: TGCGCCAGCAGGGGACAGGGGGTGCACGGGAATGAGCAGTTCTTC
CDR3 protein: CASRGQGVHGNEQFF

D gene: TRBD2
clone size: NA
V gene: TRBV7-2
J gene: TRBJ2-7
CDR3 DNA: TGTGCCAGCAGCTCCCCTAGCGGCTGGGGGGAGCAGTACTTC
CDR3 protein: CASSSPSGWGEQYF

D gene: TRBD1
clone size: NA
V gene: TRBV13
J gene: TRBJ2-2
CDR3 DNA: TGTGCCAGCAGCACGGAAGACAGGGCTAATACCGGGGAGCTGTTTTTT
CDR3 protein: CASSTEDRANTGELFF

D gene: NA
clone size: few
V gene: TRBV29-1
J gene: TRBJ1-1
CDR3 DNA: TGCAGCGTTAGAGAAAGGGGAAGGAACACTGAAGCTTTCTTT
CDR3 protein: CSVRERGRNTEAFF

D gene: TRBD2
clone size: NA
V gene: TRBV11-2
J gene: TRBJ2-1
CDR3 DNA: TGTGCCAGCAGCTCGAGACTCGGAGCGGGAGTGGATGAGCAGTTCTTC
CDR3 protein: CASSSRLGAGVDEQFF

D gene: NA
clone size: many
V gene: TRBV7-2
J gene: TRBJ2-5
CDR3 DNA: TGTGCCAGCAGCTTCCAAGAGACCCAGTACTTC
CDR3 protein: CASSFQETQYF

D gene: NA
clone size: NA
V gene: TRBV24-1
J gene: TRBJ2-1
CDR3 DNA: TGTGCCACCGAAGACAGGGAGGGGGACAATGAGCAGTTCTTC
CDR3 protein: CATEDREGDNEQFF

D gene: NA
clone size: few
V gene: TRBV4-3
J gene: TRBJ2-7
CDR3 DNA: TGCGCCAGCAGCCAAGATCGGCTCCAAGGCACCTACGAGCAGTACTTC
CDR3 protein: CASSQDRLQGTYEQYF

D gene: NA
clone size: many
V gene: TRBV4-2
J gene: TRBJ2-5
CDR3 DNA: TGTGCCAGCAGCCAAGATGAGACTTCGCAAGAGACCCAGTACTTC
CDR3 protein: CASSQDETSQETQYF

D gene: TRBD1
clone size: NA
V gene: TRBV18
J gene: TRBJ2-2
CDR3 DNA: TGTGCCAGCTCACCGCTGTCACCGGGACAGGTTCCTGCCGCGAACACCGGGGAGCTGTTTTTT
CDR3 protein: CASSPLSPGQVPAANTGELFF

D gene: NA
clone size: many
V gene: TRBV7-8
J gene: TRBJ2-6
CDR3 DNA: TGTGCCAGCAGCAACCTGGGGCAAGACCAGGTTTTC
CDR3 protein: CASSNLGQDQVF